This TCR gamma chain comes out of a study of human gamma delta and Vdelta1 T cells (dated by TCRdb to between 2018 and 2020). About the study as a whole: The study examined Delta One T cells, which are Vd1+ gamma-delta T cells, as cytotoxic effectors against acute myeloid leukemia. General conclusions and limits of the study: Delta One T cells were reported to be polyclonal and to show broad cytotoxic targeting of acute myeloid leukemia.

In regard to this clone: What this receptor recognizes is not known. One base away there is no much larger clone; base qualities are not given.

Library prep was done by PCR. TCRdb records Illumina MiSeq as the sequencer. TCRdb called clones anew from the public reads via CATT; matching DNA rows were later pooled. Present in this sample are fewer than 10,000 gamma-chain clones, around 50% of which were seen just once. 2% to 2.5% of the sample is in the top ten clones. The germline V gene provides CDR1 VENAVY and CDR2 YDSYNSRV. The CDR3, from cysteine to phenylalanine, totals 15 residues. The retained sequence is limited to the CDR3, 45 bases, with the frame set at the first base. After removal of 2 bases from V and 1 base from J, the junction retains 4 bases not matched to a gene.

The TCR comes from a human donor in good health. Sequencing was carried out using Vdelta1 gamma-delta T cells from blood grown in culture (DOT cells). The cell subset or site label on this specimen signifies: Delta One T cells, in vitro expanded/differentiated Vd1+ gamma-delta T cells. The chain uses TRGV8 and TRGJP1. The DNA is TGTGCCACCTGGGATAAAGGTACCACTGGTTGGTTCAAGATATTT. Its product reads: CATWDKGTTGWFKIF.